These 10 T cell receptor beta chains share one sample of origin, sequenced in a study of cytomegalovirus exposure and HLA in healthy donors. Primers: 60 Vbeta forward and 13 Jbeta reverse. TCRdb keeps only in-frame clones here, not all; method: immunoSEQ multiplex PCR. The table lists about 130,000 clones, around 70% of them singletons, with about 2% in the top ten. The sequenced sample consisted of PBMCs. The source is a woman aged 55-69 years in good health and CMV-seropositive.

The rearrangement links TRBV14 to TRBJ2-3; D not certain. The CDR3 runs 14 residues. The V and J ends lost 1 base and 7 bases respectively, with 12 bases between them. CDR1 and CDR2 (germline): SGHDN, FVKESK. CDR3 in DNA: TGTGCCAGCAGCCAAGGATCCGCCGCGTATACGCAGTATTTT. Protein sequence: CASSQGSAAYTQYF.

CDR3 region: CASRTVGPEGTQYF. The CDR3 DNA reads TGTGCCAGCAGAACGGTCGGGCCGGAGGGGACCCAGTACTTC. The rearrangement uses TRBV6-1 and TRBJ2-5; D is perhaps TRBD2 (6 bases). The germline CDR1 and CDR2 sequences are MNHNS and SASEGT. Trimming removed 6 bases from V and 7 bases from J, with 18 bases in between. This CDR3 is 14 amino acids long.

The chain couples TRBV7-9 to TRBJ2-7, with no clear D. Deletions cut 5 bases from V and 4 bases from J, with 9 bases between. This CDR3 has 12 residues. Germline-derived CDR1 and CDR2 are SEHNR and FQNEAQ (reference sequence). The CDR3 bases are TGTGCCAGCAGCGATCAGGTGTACGAGCAGTACTTC. It translates to CASSDQVYEQYF.

The V gene is TRBV2, the J gene TRBJ2-1; 7 positions agree with TRBD2. This CDR3 spans 14 amino acids. Trimming cost V 4 bases and J 5 bases; bases outside gene matches: 5. The V gene's germline CDR1 is SNHLY and CDR2 FYNNEI. The CDR3: CASSVLAGDNEQFF. The CDR3 nucleotides are TGTGCCAGCAGTGTTCTGGCGGGGGACAATGAGCAGTTCTTC. The full variable domain, completed using reference TRBV2 and TRBJ2-1, is EPEVTQTPSHQVTQMGQEVILRCVPISNHLYFYWYRQILGQKVEFLVSFYNNEISEKSEIFDDQFSVERPDGSNFTLKIRSTKLEDSAMYFCASSVLAGDNEQFFGPGTRLTVL.

This clone showed up just a few times. The chain employs TRBV6-1 and TRBJ1-1, with 7 bases that match TRBD1. Trimming removed 6 bases from V and 5 bases from J; junction bases left unmatched: 9. This CDR3 has 14 amino acids. Germline CDR1 and CDR2: MNHNS and SASEGT. The CDR3 DNA sequence: TGTGCCAGCAGCGCAACGACAGGGTATACTGAAGCTTTCTTT. Protein sequence: CASSATTGYTEAFF.

In its sample, this clone was seen once. V usage is TRBV28 and J usage is TRBJ1-3; 10 nucleotides match TRBD1. Germline CDR1 is MDHEN and CDR2 is SYDVKM. This CDR3 contains 17 residues. Trimming removed 2 bases from V and 3 bases from J; junction bases left unmatched: 7. The CDR3 sequence: CASSLAGQGVFGNTIYF. The CDR3 DNA is TGTGCCAGCAGTTTAGCAGGACAGGGGGTTTTTGGAAACACCATATATTTT.

This clone was picked up one time. The chain couples TRBV2 to TRBJ1-2; TRBD1 aligns across 8 bases. Trimming took 3 bases from V and 8 from J; bases not matched to a gene: 8. Germline CDR1 is SNHLY and CDR2 is FYNNEI. The CDR3 spans 14 residues. For the CDR3, the DNA is TGTGCCAGCAGTGAGATTCAGGGGGCCGGCGGCTACACCTTC. It yields the protein CASSEIQGAGGYTF.

This chain joins TRBV6-5 and TRBJ2-7; 7 nucleotides agree with TRBD1. The V segment lost 6 bases and the J segment 0 bases; nucleotides outside the gene matches: 8. CDR1 is MNHEY and CDR2 is SVGAGI in the germline V gene. The CDR3 contains 15 residues. The CDR3 sequence: CASSRDRRSSYEQYF. CDR3 DNA: TGTGCCAGCAGCCGGGACAGAAGAAGCTCCTACGAGCAGTACTTC.

The V call is TRBV28, the J call TRBJ1-2; D ambiguous. With 2 bases removed from V and 0 bases from J, the gap between germline ends came to 4 bases. The CDR3 contains 13 residues. The V gene's germline CDR1 is MDHEN and CDR2 SYDVKM. The CDR3 nucleotides are TGTGCCAGCAGTTTAGTCACTAACTATGGCTACACCTTC. This gives the protein CASSLVTNYGYTF.

The chain links TRBV4-2 to TRBJ1-5; 7 bases align to TRBD1. CDR1 LGHNA and CDR2 YNFKEQ come from the germline V gene. Losses at the gene ends were 5 bases for V and 3 bases for J; bases not matched to a gene: 7. The CDR3 is made up of 15 amino acids. The CDR3 protein is CASSTGTEDNQPQHF. CDR3 DNA: TGTGCCAGCAGCACTGGGACAGAAGACAATCAGCCCCAGCATTTT.